A single sample is the source of the 6 T cell receptor beta chains below, sequenced in a study of blood T cell repertoires in COVID-19. The data were produced by immunoSEQ multiplex PCR, yet TCRdb's version contains in-frame clones alone and is incomplete. The sample consists of roughly 67,000 clones, approximately 85% of them appearing once. The sample comprised peripheral blood. Every receptor here comes from a man in his fifties with acute or convalescent COVID-19.

The CDR3 region has the DNA TGCGCCAGCAGCTCTGAAGGGGCCAGCACAGATACGCAGTATTTT. Protein: CASSSEGASTDTQYF. The rearrangement links TRBV5-1 to TRBJ2-3; D may be TRBD1 (5 bases). Germline values: CDR1 SGHRS, CDR2 YFSETQ. The V and J ends lost 3 bases and 0 bases respectively, with 11 bases between them. This CDR3 comprises 15 residues.

This clone occurred a few times. This CDR3 is also generated by other DNA sequences in the sample. The rearrangement joins TRBV2 to TRBJ2-5; 10 positions match TRBD2. CDR3 length: 16 amino acids. Germline V lookup: CDR1 SNHLY, CDR2 FYNNEI. V lost 6 bases to trimming and J lost 5 bases; unmatched junction nucleotides: 12. The CDR3 sequence: CASSGASGGVGETQYF. The CDR3 nucleotides read TGTGCCAGCAGCGGAGCGAGCGGGGGGGTCGGGGAGACCCAGTACTTC.

The chain is built from TRBV5-1 and TRBJ2-1; 7 positions match TRBD1. Germline CDR1 is SGHRS and CDR2 is YFSETQ. Trimming at V came to 6 bases and at J to 0 bases, leaving 6 bases not matched to a gene. The CDR3 totals 15 residues. CDR3 nucleotides: TGCGCCAGCAACCTACAGGGGAGCTCCTACAATGAGCAGTTCTTC. Translating it yields CASNLQGSSYNEQFF. Full variable domain (remainder filled in from reference TRBV5-1 and TRBJ2-1): KAGVTQTPRYLIKTRGQQVTLSCSPISGHRSVSWYQQTPGQGLQFLFEYFSETQRNKGNFPGRFSGRQFSNSRSEMNVSTLELGDSALYLCASNLQGSSYNEQFFGPGTRLTVL.

This chain uses TRBV11-2 with TRBJ1-1, with D possibly matching TRBD1 (5 bases). Trimming stripped 4 bases from V and 4 bases from J, with 10 bases between. Germline loops: CDR1 SGHAT, CDR2 FQNNGV. The CDR3 covers 13 residues. The CDR3 here is CASSSTVSTEAFF. The CDR3 nucleotides read TGTGCCAGCAGCTCGACAGTGAGCACTGAAGCTTTCTTT.

J is TRBJ1-4 and V is TRBV29-1; possible D gene TRBD1, 5 bases. The ends were cut back, 5 bases at V and 7 bases at J, with 14 bases in the middle. The germline CDR1 and CDR2 sequences are SQVTM and ANQGSEA. This CDR3 is 13 amino acids long. The CDR3 protein is CSVTTGVGEKLFF. CDR3 coding DNA: TGCAGCGTTACTACAGGTGTAGGTGAAAAACTGTTTTTT.

J is TRBJ1-2 and V is TRBV5-1; 9 bases match TRBD1. CDR1 SGHRS and CDR2 YFSETQ come from the germline V gene. Trimming took 4 bases from V and 2 from J; bases not matched to a gene: 6. CDR3 length: 15 amino acids. CDR3 amino acids: CASSLGTGQNYGYTF. Written as DNA, the CDR3 is TGCGCCAGCAGCCTGGGGACAGGGCAGAACTATGGCTACACCTTC.